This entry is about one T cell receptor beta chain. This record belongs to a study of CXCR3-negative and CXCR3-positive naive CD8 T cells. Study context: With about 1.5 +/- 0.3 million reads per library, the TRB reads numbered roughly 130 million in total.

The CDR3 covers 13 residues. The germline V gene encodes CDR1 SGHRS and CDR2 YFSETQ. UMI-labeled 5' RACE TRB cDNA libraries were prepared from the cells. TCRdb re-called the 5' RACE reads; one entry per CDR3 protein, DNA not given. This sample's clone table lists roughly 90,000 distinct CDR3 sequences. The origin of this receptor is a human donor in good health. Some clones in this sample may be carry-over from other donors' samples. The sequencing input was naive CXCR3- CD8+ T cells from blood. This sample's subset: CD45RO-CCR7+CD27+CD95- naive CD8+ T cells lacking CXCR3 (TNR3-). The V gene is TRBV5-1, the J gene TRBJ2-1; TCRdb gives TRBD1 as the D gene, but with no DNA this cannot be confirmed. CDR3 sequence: CASSLEPGTEQFF.